Below, one T cell receptor beta chain is given with its context. Its antigen is currently unknown. Only in-frame clones appear in the TCRdb table, and some are missing; sequencing was by immunoSEQ multiplex PCR. The repertoire holds 25,000 to 35,000 clones, with roughly 87% as singletons. This record belongs to a study of T cells in narcolepsy. Across the study: Healthy controls were enrolled alongside patients with narcolepsy type 1 or type 2.

Study outcomes and limitations: Blood of same and different patients, but not healthy controls, reportedly held recurring autoreactive clonotypes. Some memory CD4+ repertoires had no autoreactive clone sequences.

The V gene's germline CDR1 is MNHEY and CDR2 SVGAGI. The V and J ends lost 5 bases and 5 bases respectively, with 18 bases between them. The CDR3 has 15 amino acids. This chain links TRBV6-5 with TRBJ2-5; D is possibly TRBD1 (6 bases). Specimen: memory (CD45RA-) CD4+ T cells from blood. The clonotype originates from a human donor in good health. CDR3 DNA sequence: TGTGCCAGCAGTCCCCAGGGGCGACAAGGGGAGACCCAGTACTTC. It specifies CASSPQGRQGETQYF.